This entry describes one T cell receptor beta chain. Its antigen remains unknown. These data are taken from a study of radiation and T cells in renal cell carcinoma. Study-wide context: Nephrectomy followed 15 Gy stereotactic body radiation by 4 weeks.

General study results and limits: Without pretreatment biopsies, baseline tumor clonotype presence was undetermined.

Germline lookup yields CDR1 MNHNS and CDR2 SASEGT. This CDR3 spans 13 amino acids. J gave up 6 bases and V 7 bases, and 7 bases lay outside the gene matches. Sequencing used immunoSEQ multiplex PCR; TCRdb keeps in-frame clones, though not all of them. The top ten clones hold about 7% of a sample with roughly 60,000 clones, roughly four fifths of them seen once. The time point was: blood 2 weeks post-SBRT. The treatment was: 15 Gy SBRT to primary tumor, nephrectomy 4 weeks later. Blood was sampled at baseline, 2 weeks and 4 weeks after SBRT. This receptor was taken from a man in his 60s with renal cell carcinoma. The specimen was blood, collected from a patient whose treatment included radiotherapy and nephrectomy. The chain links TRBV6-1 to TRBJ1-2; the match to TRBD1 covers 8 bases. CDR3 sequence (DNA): TGTGCCAGCAACCTGGACAGGGTGGATGGCTACACCTTC. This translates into CASNLDRVDGYTF.